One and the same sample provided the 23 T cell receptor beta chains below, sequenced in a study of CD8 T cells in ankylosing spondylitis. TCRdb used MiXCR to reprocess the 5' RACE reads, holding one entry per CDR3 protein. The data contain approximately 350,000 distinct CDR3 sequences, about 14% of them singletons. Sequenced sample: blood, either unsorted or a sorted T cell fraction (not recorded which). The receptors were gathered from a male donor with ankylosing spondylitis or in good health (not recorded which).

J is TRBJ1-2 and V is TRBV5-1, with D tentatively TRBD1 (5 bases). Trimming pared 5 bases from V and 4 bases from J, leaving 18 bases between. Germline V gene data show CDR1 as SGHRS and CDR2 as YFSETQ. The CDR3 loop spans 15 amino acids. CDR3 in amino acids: CASRPDPGRPYGYTF. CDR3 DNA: TGCGCCAGCAGACCTGATCCGGGACGGCCCTATGGCTACACCTTC.

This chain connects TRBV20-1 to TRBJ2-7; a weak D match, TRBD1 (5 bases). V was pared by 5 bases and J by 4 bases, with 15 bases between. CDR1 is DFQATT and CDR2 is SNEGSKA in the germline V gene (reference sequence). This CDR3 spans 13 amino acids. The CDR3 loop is CSALLWQGYEQYF. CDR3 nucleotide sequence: TGCAGTGCTCTCCTATGGCAGGGATACGAGCAGTACTTC.

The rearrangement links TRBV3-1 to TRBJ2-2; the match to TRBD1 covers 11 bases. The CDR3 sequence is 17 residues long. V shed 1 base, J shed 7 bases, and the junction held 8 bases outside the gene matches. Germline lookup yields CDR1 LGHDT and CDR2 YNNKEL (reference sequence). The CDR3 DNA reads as TGTGCCAGCAGCCAAGCCGGGACAGGGGGGGAAGGCGGGGAGCTGTTTTTT. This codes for CASSQAGTGGEGGELFF.

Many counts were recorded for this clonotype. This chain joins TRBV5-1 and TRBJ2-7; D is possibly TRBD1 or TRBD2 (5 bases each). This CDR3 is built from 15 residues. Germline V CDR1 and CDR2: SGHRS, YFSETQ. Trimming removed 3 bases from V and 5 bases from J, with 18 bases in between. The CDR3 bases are TGCGCCAGCAGCTCCCGGGACCCTCTCTGGGACGAGCAGTACTTC. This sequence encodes CASSSRDPLWDEQYF.

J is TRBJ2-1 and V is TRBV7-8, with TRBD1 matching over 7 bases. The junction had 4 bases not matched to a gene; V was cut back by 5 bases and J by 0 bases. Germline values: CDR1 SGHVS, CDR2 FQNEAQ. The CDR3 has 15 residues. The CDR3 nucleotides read TGTGCCAGCAGCACAAGGGACAGCTCCTACAATGAGCAGTTCTTC. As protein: CASSTRDSSYNEQFF.

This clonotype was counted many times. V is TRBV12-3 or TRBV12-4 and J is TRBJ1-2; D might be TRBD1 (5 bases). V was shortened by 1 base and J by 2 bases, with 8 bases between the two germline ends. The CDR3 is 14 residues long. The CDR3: CASSLEGRNYGYTF. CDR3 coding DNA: TGTGCCAGCAGTTTAGAGGGGCGGAACTATGGCTACACCTTC.

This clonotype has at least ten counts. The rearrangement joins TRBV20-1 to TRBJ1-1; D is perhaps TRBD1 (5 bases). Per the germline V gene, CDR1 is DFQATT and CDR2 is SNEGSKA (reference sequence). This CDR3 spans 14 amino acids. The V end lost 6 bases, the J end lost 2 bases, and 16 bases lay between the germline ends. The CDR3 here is CSAPGWGLNTEAFF. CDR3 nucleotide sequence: TGCAGTGCCCCAGGCTGGGGACTTAACACTGAAGCTTTCTTT.

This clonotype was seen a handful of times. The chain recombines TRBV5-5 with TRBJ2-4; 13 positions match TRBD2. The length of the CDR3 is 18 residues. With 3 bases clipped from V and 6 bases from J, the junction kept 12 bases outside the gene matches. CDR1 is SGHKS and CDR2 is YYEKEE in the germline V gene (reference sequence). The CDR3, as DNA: TGTGCCAGCAGCTCCGGGACTAGCGGGGCCCCGGGCCTAAACATTCAGTACTTC. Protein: CASSSGTSGAPGLNIQYF.

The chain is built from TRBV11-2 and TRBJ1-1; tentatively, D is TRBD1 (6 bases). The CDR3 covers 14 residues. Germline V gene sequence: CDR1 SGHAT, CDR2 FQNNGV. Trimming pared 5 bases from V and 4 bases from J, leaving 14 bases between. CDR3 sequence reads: CASSLNRVGTEAFF. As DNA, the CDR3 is TGTGCCAGCAGCCTTAACAGGGTCGGCACTGAAGCTTTCTTT.

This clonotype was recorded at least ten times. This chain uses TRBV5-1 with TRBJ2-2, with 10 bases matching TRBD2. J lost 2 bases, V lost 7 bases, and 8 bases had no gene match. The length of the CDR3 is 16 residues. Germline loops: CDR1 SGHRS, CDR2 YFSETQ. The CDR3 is CASYPGTSANTGELFF. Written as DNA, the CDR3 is TGCGCCAGCTACCCTGGGACTAGCGCCAACACCGGGGAGCTGTTTTTT.

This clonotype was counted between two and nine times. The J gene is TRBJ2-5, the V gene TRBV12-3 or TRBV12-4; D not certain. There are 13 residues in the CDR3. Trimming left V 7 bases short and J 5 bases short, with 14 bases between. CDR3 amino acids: CASTSGPGETQYF. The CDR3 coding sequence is TGTGCCAGCACCTCGGGCCCTGGGGAGACCCAGTACTTC.

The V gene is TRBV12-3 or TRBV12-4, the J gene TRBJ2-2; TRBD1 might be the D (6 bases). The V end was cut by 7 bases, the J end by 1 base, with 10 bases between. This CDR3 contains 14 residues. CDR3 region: CASTRQENTGELFF. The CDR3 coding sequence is TGTGCCAGCACCCGACAGGAGAACACCGGGGAGCTGTTTTTT.

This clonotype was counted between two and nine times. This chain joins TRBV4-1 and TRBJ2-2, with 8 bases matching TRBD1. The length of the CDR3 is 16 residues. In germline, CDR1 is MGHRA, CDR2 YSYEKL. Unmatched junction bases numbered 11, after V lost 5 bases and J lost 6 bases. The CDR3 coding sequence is TGCGCCAGCAGCAACAGCCCGCTACAGGGGGCCGGGGAGCTGTTTTTT. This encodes CASSNSPLQGAGELFF.

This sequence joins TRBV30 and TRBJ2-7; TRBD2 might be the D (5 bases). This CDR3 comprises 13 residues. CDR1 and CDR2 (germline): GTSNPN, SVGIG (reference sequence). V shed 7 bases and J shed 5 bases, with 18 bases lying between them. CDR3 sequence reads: CASQRAGGHEQYF. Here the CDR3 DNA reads TGTGCCTCCCAGAGGGCGGGTGGCCACGAGCAGTACTTC.

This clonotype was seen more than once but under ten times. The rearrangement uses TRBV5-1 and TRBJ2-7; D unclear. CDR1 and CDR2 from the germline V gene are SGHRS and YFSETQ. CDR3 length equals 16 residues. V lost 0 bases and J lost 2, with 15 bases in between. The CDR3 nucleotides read TGCGCCAGCAGCTTGGCCCCAGCGTCTAGTACCTACGAGCAGTACTTC. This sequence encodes CASSLAPASSTYEQYF.

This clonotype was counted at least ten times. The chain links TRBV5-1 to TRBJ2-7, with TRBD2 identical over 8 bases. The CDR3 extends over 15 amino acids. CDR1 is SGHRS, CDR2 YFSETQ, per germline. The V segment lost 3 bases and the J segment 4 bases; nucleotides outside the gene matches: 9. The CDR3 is CASSSVGREEYEQYF. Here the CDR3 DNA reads TGCGCCAGCAGCTCGGTTGGGCGGGAGGAATACGAGCAGTACTTC. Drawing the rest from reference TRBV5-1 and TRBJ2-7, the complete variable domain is KAGVTQTPRYLIKTRGQQVTLSCSPISGHRSVSWYQQTPGQGLQFLFEYFSETQRNKGNFPGRFSGRQFSNSRSEMNVSTLELGDSALYLCASSSVGREEYEQYFGPGTRLTVT.

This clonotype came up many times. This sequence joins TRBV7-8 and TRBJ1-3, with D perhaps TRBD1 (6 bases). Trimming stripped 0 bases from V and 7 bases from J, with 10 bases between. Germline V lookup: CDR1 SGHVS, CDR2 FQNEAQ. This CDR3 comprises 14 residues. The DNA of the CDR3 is TGTGCCAGCAGCTTAGCGGGGCAGGGGAACACCATATATTTT. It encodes CASSLAGQGNTIYF.

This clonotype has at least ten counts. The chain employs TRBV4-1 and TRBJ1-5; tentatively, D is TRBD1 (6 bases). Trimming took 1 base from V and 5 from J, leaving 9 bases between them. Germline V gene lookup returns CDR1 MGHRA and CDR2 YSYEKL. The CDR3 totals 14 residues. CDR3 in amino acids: CASSQGRGDQPQHF. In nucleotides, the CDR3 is TGCGCCAGCAGCCAAGGCAGGGGCGATCAGCCCCAGCATTTT.

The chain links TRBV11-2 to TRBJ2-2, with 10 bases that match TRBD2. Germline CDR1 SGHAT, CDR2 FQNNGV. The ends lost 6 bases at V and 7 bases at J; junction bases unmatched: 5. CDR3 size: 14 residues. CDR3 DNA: TGTGCCAGCAGACCACTAGCGGGGCACGGGGAGCTGTTTTTT. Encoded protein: CASRPLAGHGELFF.

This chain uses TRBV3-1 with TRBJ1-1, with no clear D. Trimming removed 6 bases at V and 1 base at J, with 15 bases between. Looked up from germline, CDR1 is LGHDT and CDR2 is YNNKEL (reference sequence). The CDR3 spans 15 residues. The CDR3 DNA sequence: TGTGCCAGCAGTCACAACCCTGGACCGAACACTGAAGCTTTCTTT. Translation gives CASSHNPGPNTEAFF.

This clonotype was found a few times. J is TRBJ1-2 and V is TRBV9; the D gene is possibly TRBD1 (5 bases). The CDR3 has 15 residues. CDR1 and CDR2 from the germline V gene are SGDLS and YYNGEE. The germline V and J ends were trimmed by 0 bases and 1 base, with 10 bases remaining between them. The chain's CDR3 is CASSVAPTVNYGYTF. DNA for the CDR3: TGTGCCAGCAGCGTAGCGCCGACAGTTAACTATGGCTACACCTTC.

The CDR3, as DNA: TGCAGTGCTAGAGATGGCAGTTTTCAATCCGGGGAGCTGTTTTTT. It is translated as CSARDGSFQSGELFF. The chain employs TRBV20-1 and TRBJ2-2, with D hard to call. Germline CDR1 and CDR2: DFQATT and SNEGSKA (reference sequence). There are 15 residues in the CDR3. With 0 bases removed from V and 6 bases from J, the gap between germline ends came to 14 bases.

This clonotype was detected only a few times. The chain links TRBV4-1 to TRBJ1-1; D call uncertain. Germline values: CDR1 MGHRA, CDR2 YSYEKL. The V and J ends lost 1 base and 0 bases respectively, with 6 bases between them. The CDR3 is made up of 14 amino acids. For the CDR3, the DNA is TGCGCCAGCAGCCAAGCCTACGTGAACACTGAAGCTTTCTTT. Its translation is CASSQAYVNTEAFF.